Following are 31 T cell receptor beta chains from one sample sequenced in a study of blood T cell repertoires in COVID-19. Libraries were prepared by immunoSEQ multiplex PCR; TCRdb keeps only in-frame clonotypes and omits some of them. The data contain fewer than 350,000 clones, around 81% of them seen just once; the ten biggest clones take up roughly 2.9%. Sequences were obtained from peripheral blood. These receptors all come from a woman aged 55-69 years with active or convalescent COVID-19.

The rearrangement uses TRBV10-3 and TRBJ2-3; 10 bases are shared with TRBD2. V trimming: 3 bases; J trimming: 0 bases; junction bases outside the gene matches: 3. Germline CDR1 ENHRY, CDR2 SYGVKD. The CDR3 has 16 amino acids. Written as DNA, the CDR3 is TGTGCCATCAGTGAATCTAGCGGGGGTAGCACAGATACGCAGTATTTT. It translates to CAISESSGGSTDTQYF.

This clone showed up just a few times. V is TRBV30 and J is TRBJ2-7; tentatively, D is TRBD2 (6 bases). V was trimmed by 0 bases and J by 7 bases, leaving 16 bases between them. CDR3 length: 14 amino acids. Germline CDR1 is GTSNPN and CDR2 is SVGIG (reference sequence). Here the CDR3 reads CAWSVLGARGEQYF. The CDR3 coding sequence is TGTGCCTGGAGTGTCTTAGGGGCCCGGGGGGAGCAGTACTTC.

The chain is built from TRBV2 and TRBJ2-7; D is unclear. The CDR3 extends over 15 amino acids. V was trimmed by 4 bases and J by 0 bases, leaving 13 bases between them. Germline V CDR1 and CDR2: SNHLY, FYNNEI. In DNA form, the CDR3 reads TGTGCCAGCAGTGTATCAGATAATCACTCCTACGAGCAGTACTTC. Protein sequence: CASSVSDNHSYEQYF.

This clone was seen only a few times. V usage is TRBV6-5 and J usage is TRBJ2-7; the D gene is possibly TRBD1 (8 bases). This CDR3 has 13 amino acids. From germline, CDR1 is MNHEY and CDR2 SVGAGI. With 8 bases removed from V and 6 bases from J, the gap between germline ends came to 17 bases. The CDR3 sequence is CASASQGGLEQYF. The CDR3, as DNA: TGTGCCAGCGCTTCACAGGGGGGGCTCGAGCAGTACTTC.

This clone was recorded a few times. This sequence joins TRBV11-2 and TRBJ1-5, with 7 bases aligning to TRBD1. Trimming cost V 0 bases and J 4 bases; bases outside gene matches: 3. The CDR3 sequence is 15 residues long. Germline-derived CDR1 and CDR2 are SGHAT and FQNNGV. CDR3 in amino acids: CASSLDTGANQPQHF. The CDR3 DNA reads as TGTGCCAGCAGCTTAGATACAGGGGCAAATCAGCCCCAGCATTTT.

This chain uses TRBV12-2 with TRBJ2-1; the table's D call, TRBD1, was not checked against the DNA. TRBV12-2 is a pseudogene segment. The CDR3 contains 18 residues. The CDR3 loop is CASRLAPPDREFCNEQFF. The CDR3 DNA is TGTGCAAGTCGCTTAGCGCCCCCCGACAGGGAATTTTGCAATGAGCAGTTCTTC.

This chain uses TRBV6-5 with TRBJ1-2; no clear D gene. This CDR3 spans 13 amino acids. Trimming removed 2 bases from V and 8 bases from J, with 12 bases in between. Germline loops: CDR1 MNHEY, CDR2 SVGAGI. CDR3 in DNA: TGTGCCAGCAGTTACGCGTTCCTGGGCGGCTACACCTTC. Protein sequence: CASSYAFLGGYTF.

The V and J genes are TRBV5-1 and TRBJ2-3, with TRBD2 identical over 14 bases. CDR1 SGHRS and CDR2 YFSETQ come from the germline V gene. The CDR3 totals 16 residues. J gave up 3 bases and V 5 bases, and 5 bases lay outside the gene matches. The CDR3 DNA reads TGCGCCAGCAGTGGGACTAGCGGGGGTAGGACAGATACGCAGTATTTT. This translates into CASSGTSGGRTDTQYF.

The chain joins TRBV27 to TRBJ1-2; 9 nucleotides agree with TRBD1. This CDR3 is built from 15 residues. Germline V lookup: CDR1 MNHEY, CDR2 SMNVEV (reference sequence). Trimming took 3 bases from V and 4 from J; bases not matched to a gene: 6. The CDR3 region is CASSLKATGGYGYTF. The CDR3 DNA is TGTGCCAGCAGTTTGAAGGCGACAGGGGGCTATGGCTACACCTTC.

The chain uses TRBV12-5 and TRBJ1-1; 7 positions match TRBD1. Germline CDR1 and CDR2: LGHNT and FRNRAP. The CDR3 loop spans 14 amino acids. Germline trimming cut 4 bases from V and 2 bases from J; bases unmatched to any gene: 4. CDR3 DNA sequence: TGTGCTAGTGGTTCGGGACAGACAAACACTGAAGCTTTCTTT. This encodes CASGSGQTNTEAFF.

CDR3 sequence (DNA): TGTGCCAGCAGCATGCAGGGTATCGGGGAGCTGTTTTTT. As protein: CASSMQGIGELFF. J is TRBJ2-2 and V is TRBV9; TRBD1 is a possible D gene (5 bases). Trimming took off 4 bases at V and 7 bases at J, with 11 bases between the two ends. CDR1 SGDLS and CDR2 YYNGEE come from the germline V gene. CDR3 length: 13 amino acids.

The chain uses TRBV5-4 and TRBJ1-2, with a possible D match to TRBD1 (6 bases). The germline CDR1 and CDR2 sequences are SGHNT and YYREEE (reference sequence). V lost 4 bases and J lost 0, with 7 bases in between. The CDR3 spans 13 residues. The CDR3 protein is CASSRTANYGYTF. The CDR3 DNA follows: TGTGCCAGCAGCCGGACAGCTAACTATGGCTACACCTTC.

In DNA form, the CDR3 reads TGTGCCTGGACAGTCTACAATGAGCAGTTCTTC. Translated, it gives CAWTVYNEQFF. This rearrangement joins TRBV30 to TRBJ2-1; D unclear. Germline V CDR1 and CDR2: GTSNPN, SVGIG (reference sequence). The CDR3 is made up of 11 amino acids. V was shortened by 4 bases and J by 3 bases, with 4 bases between the two germline ends.

This chain joins TRBV7-9 and TRBJ2-1; TRBD2 matches 7 bases. This CDR3 has 13 residues. V shed 5 bases and J 8 bases; nucleotides not matched to a gene: 6. In germline, CDR1 is SEHNR, CDR2 FQNEAQ (reference sequence). DNA for the CDR3: TGTGCCAGCAGCCGGACTACTAGCGATGAGCAGTTCTTC. Protein: CASSRTTSDEQFF.

The V and J genes are TRBV5-8 and TRBJ2-2; 12 bases match TRBD2. Germline trimming cut 2 bases from V and 4 bases from J; bases unmatched to any gene: 3. Germline CDR1 SGHTS, CDR2 YDEGEE. The CDR3 sequence is 16 residues long. CDR3 sequence (DNA): TGTGCCAGCAGCTTACTAGCGGGGGGTTTCACCGGGGAGCTGTTTTTT. This codes for CASSLLAGGFTGELFF. The variable domain in full, with the rest retrieved from reference TRBV5-8 and TRBJ2-2, is EAGVTQSPTHLIKTRGQQATLRCSPISGHTSVYWYQQALGLGLQFLLWYDEGEERNRGNFPPRFSGRQFPNYSSELNVNALELEDSALYLCASSLLAGGFTGELFFGEGSRLTVL.

This chain links TRBV19 with TRBJ2-2; D gene ambiguous. CDR1 and CDR2 from the germline V gene are LNHDA and SQIVND (reference sequence). V dropped 1 base and J dropped 6 bases, with 9 bases sitting between them. The CDR3 is made up of 14 amino acids. CDR3 protein: CASSIVTGAGELFF. CDR3 DNA sequence: TGTGCCAGTAGTATAGTAACCGGAGCCGGGGAGCTGTTTTTT.

This clone has a single count. The rearrangement joins TRBV19 to TRBJ2-2; 10 bases agree with TRBD2. V was clipped by 6 bases and J by 4 bases; unmatched bases: 8. The length of the CDR3 is 16 residues. Germline V gene data show CDR1 as LNHDA and CDR2 as SQIVND (reference sequence). The CDR3 DNA follows: TGTGCCAGTAGGCCTAGCGGGGGAAAGTTCACCGGGGAGCTGTTTTTT. Protein sequence: CASRPSGGKFTGELFF.

The chain combines TRBV5-6 with TRBJ2-7; 9 bases are a match to TRBD1. Looked up from germline, CDR1 is SGHDT and CDR2 is YYEEEE. The junction had 6 bases not matched to a gene; V was cut back by 0 bases and J by 2 bases. CDR3 length: 16 residues. CDR3 loop: CASSLGPGQGTYEQYF. The CDR3 DNA is TGTGCCAGCAGCTTGGGGCCGGGACAGGGTACCTACGAGCAGTACTTC.

The J gene is TRBJ2-2, the V gene TRBV6-5; the D gene is possibly TRBD1 (6 bases). CDR1 is MNHEY, CDR2 SVGAGI, per germline. V gave up 6 bases and J gave up 5 bases, with 16 bases separating them. This CDR3 has 15 amino acids. CDR3 protein: CASSSGQTRTGELFF. The DNA of the CDR3 is TGTGCCAGCAGCTCCGGACAGACCAGAACCGGGGAGCTGTTTTTT.

The genes are TRBV30 and TRBJ1-2; a weak D match, TRBD1 (5 bases). The CDR3 is made up of 13 amino acids. Germline CDR1 reads GTSNPN; CDR2 reads SVGIG (reference sequence). Trimming cost V 3 bases and J 2 bases, with 10 bases left between them. CDR3 residues: CAWSRVGNYGYTF. CDR3 nucleotides: TGTGCCTGGAGCAGGGTAGGCAACTATGGCTACACCTTC. Full variable domain (missing parts from reference TRBV30 and TRBJ1-2): SQTIHQWPATLVQPVGSPLSLECTVEGTSNPNLYWYRQAAGRGLQLLFYSVGIGQISSEVPQNLSASRPQDRQFILSSKKLLLSDSGFYLCAWSRVGNYGYTFGSGTRLTVV.

The chain links TRBV27 to TRBJ1-4; TRBD1 might be the D (6 bases). V lost 2 bases to trimming and J lost 1 base, with 8 bases between them. CDR3 length: 15 residues. Germline CDR1 is MNHEY and CDR2 is SMNVEV (reference sequence). The CDR3 sequence: CASSLTQGTNEKLFF. The CDR3, as DNA: TGTGCCAGCAGTTTAACACAGGGAACTAATGAAAAACTGTTTTTT.

The rearrangement uses TRBV9 and TRBJ1-2; 7 nucleotides match TRBD1. The CDR3 is 14 amino acids. Germline CDR1 and CDR2: SGDLS and YYNGEE. Trimming removed 2 bases from V and 2 bases from J; junction bases left unmatched: 3. CDR3 residues: CASSVSTGNYGYTF. In DNA, the CDR3 is TGTGCCAGCAGCGTCTCGACAGGGAACTATGGCTACACCTTC.

The CDR3 nucleotides read TGTGCCAGCAGCCAAGATGCCCCCATGAGCTCCTATAATTCACCCCTCCACTTT. Its protein product is CASSQDAPMSSYNSPLHF. The chain carries TRBV4-2 and TRBJ1-6; D is unresolved. The V and J ends lost 0 bases and 0 bases respectively, with 12 bases between them. Germline V gene sequence: CDR1 LGHNA, CDR2 YNFKEQ. There are 18 residues in the CDR3.

The chain couples TRBV27 to TRBJ1-5, with a possible D match to TRBD1 (6 bases). Germline CDR1 MNHEY, CDR2 SMNVEV (reference sequence). V dropped 0 bases and J dropped 2 bases, with 14 bases sitting between them. The CDR3 has 17 residues. The CDR3 bases are TGTGCCAGCAGTTTATCGAGCTGGACAGACCGCAATCAGCCCCAGCATTTT. It codes for CASSLSSWTDRNQPQHF.

The rearrangement links TRBV28 to TRBJ1-1; perhaps TRBD1 as D (6 bases). Looked up from germline, CDR1 is MDHEN and CDR2 is SYDVKM. This CDR3 contains 14 residues. V lost 6 bases and J lost 8, with 19 bases in between. CDR3 sequence (DNA): TGTGCCAGCAGGACCCTTAGACAGGCCAAGGAAGCTTTCTTT. This encodes CASRTLRQAKEAFF.

The gene calls are TRBV28 and TRBJ1-6, with 8 bases fitting TRBD1. The germline V gene has CDR1 MDHEN and CDR2 SYDVKM. The ends lost 10 bases at V and 10 bases at J; junction bases unmatched: 9. The CDR3 runs 13 residues. CDR3 amino acids: CATKTGAGSPLHF. CDR3 DNA sequence: TGTGCCACCAAGACAGGGGCTGGCTCACCCCTCCACTTT. The entire variable domain, with the rest obtained from reference TRBV28 and TRBJ1-6, is as follows: DVKVTQSSRYLVKRTGEKVFLECVQDMDHENMFWYRQDPGLGLRLIYFSYDVKMKEKGDIPEGYSVSREKKERFSLILESASTNQTSMYLCATKTGAGSPLHFGNGTRLTVT.

This clone appeared once. The J gene is TRBJ2-5, the V gene TRBV27; 7 nucleotides agree with TRBD2. Trimming cost V 5 bases and J 4 bases; bases outside gene matches: 7. Germline lookup yields CDR1 MNHEY and CDR2 SMNVEV (reference sequence). The CDR3 totals 14 residues. The CDR3 protein is CASSPGLETETQYF. CDR3 coding DNA: TGTGCCAGCAGTCCCGGACTAGAGACAGAGACCCAGTACTTC.

This chain connects TRBV11-3 to TRBJ2-7, with D perhaps matching TRBD2 (5 bases). V was trimmed by 0 bases and J by 5 bases, leaving 8 bases between them. Germline CDR1 and CDR2: SGHNT and YENEEA. The CDR3 runs 13 residues. The CDR3 here is CASSLERGNEQYF. DNA for the CDR3: TGTGCCAGCAGCTTAGAGCGAGGGAACGAGCAGTACTTC.

The CDR3 region has the DNA TGTGCGCTGGACCTGACAGTTAACACTGAAGCTTTCTTT. Translation: CALDLTVNTEAFF. This rearrangement joins TRBV24-1 to TRBJ1-1; a weak D match, TRBD1 (5 bases). The CDR3 is 13 amino acids. Germline-derived CDR1 and CDR2 are KGHDR and SFDVKD.

V is TRBV6-5 and J is TRBJ1-1, with D maybe TRBD1 (6 bases). V lost 6 bases to trimming and J lost 5 bases, with 10 bases between them. CDR1 MNHEY and CDR2 SVGAGI come from the germline V gene. The CDR3 runs to 12 residues. CDR3 protein: CASSKGGTEAFF. CDR3 in DNA: TGTGCCAGCAGCAAGGGGGGGACTGAAGCTTTCTTT.

On this clone itself: Germline is not matched at one junction end, which may reflect a read error. V gene TRBV30 combines with J gene TRBJ2-7; 7 positions agree with TRBD1. This CDR3 comprises 13 residues. Germline loops: CDR1 GTSNPN, CDR2 SVGIG (reference sequence). CDR3 DNA sequence: TGTGCCTGGAGTGTTCTCCCGGGACAGACGAGTAGCTTC. Amino acid sequence: CAWSVLPGQTSSF.